This paragraph covers one TCR beta chain sequence. This sample was taken from a study of blood T cell repertoires in COVID-19. Data came from immunoSEQ multiplex PCR; TCRdb stores just in-frame clones and leaves some out. The table lists 150,000 or so clones, over 70% of them singletons, with 9.5% to 12% in the top ten. CDR1 SGHRS and CDR2 YFSETQ come from the germline V gene. This CDR3 has 16 amino acids. The trim removed 4 bases at V and 4 bases at J, leaving 10 bases unmatched. Sequenced: PBMCs or T cells enriched from blood (not recorded which). The chain employs TRBV5-1 and TRBJ2-3, with 9 bases identical to TRBD2. This TCR was sampled from a man aged 50 or older who had recovered from COVID-19. CDR3 protein: CASSLRGGDPPDTQYF. CDR3 DNA: TGCGCCAGCAGCCTGCGGGGGGGCGATCCCCCAGATACGCAGTATTTT.